What follows are 9 T cell receptor beta chains derived from one specimen sequenced in a study of cytomegalovirus exposure and HLA in healthy donors. This table comes from immunoSEQ multiplex PCR, and its TCRdb copy is limited to in-frame clones, with some not included. The sample lists 60,000 to 75,000 clones; approximately 96% were seen once. Material: PBMCs. The receptors stem from a man between 18 and 35 years old in good health and CMV-seronegative.

V usage is TRBV29-1 and J usage is TRBJ2-3; weak D call: TRBD1 (5 bases). Per germline, CDR1 SQVTM and CDR2 ANQGSEA. This CDR3 region has 17 residues. Trimming took 3 bases from V and 2 from J, leaving 21 bases between them. The CDR3 loop is CSVETGAGPKSTDTQYF. CDR3 coding DNA: TGCAGCGTTGAGACTGGGGCAGGGCCGAAATCCACAGATACGCAGTATTTT.

V and J are TRBV7-2 and TRBJ2-6, with a weak D call TRBD2 (5 bases). V lost 2 bases, J lost 1 base, and 6 bases lay in between. The CDR3 runs 15 residues. Germline values: CDR1 SGHTA, CDR2 FQGNSA. CDR3 loop: CASSLRGSGANVLTF. DNA of the CDR3: TGTGCCAGCAGCTTACGGGGATCTGGGGCCAACGTCCTGACTTTC.

The rearrangement links TRBV27 to TRBJ2-5, with D tentatively TRBD2 (5 bases). The CDR3 length is 15 residues. Germline assignment: CDR1 MNHEY and CDR2 SMNVEV (reference sequence). V was pared by 5 bases and J by 3 bases, with 16 bases between. This CDR3 is CASSGRGPRKETQYF. The CDR3 DNA reads as TGTGCCAGCAGTGGACGGGGTCCCCGTAAAGAGACCCAGTACTTC.

The chain links TRBV19 to TRBJ1-2, with D tentatively TRBD1 (6 bases). The CDR3 is 13 residues long. Trimming took 8 bases from V and 8 from J, leaving 18 bases between them. Germline values: CDR1 LNHDA, CDR2 SQIVND (reference sequence). The CDR3 reads CASSPSDSRGYTF. The DNA for the CDR3 is TGTGCCAGTTCCCCCTCGGACAGCCGGGGCTACACCTTC.

The chain couples TRBV29-1 to TRBJ2-4, with 9 nucleotides matching TRBD1. The ends lost 3 bases at V and 7 bases at J; junction bases unmatched: 4. From germline, CDR1 is SQVTM and CDR2 ANQGSEA. CDR3 length equals 13 residues. The CDR3 reads CSVEGQGGNIQYF. CDR3 in DNA: TGCAGCGTTGAGGGACAGGGAGGTAACATTCAGTACTTC.

V is TRBV9 and J is TRBJ2-5; 10 nucleotides line up with TRBD2. V trimming: 0 bases; J trimming: 2 bases; junction bases outside the gene matches: 4. The CDR3 runs 16 residues. Germline lookup yields CDR1 SGDLS and CDR2 YYNGEE. Here the CDR3 reads CASSVGASGSQETQYF. The CDR3 nucleotides read TGTGCCAGCAGCGTAGGGGCTAGCGGGAGTCAAGAGACCCAGTACTTC.

This chain uses TRBV27 with TRBJ2-1; D is possibly TRBD2 (6 bases). The CDR3 totals 14 residues. V dropped 5 bases and J dropped 8 bases, with 16 bases sitting between them. Germline V gene lookup returns CDR1 MNHEY and CDR2 SMNVEV (reference sequence). CDR3 protein: CASSILAANYEQFF. The DNA for the CDR3 is TGTGCCAGCAGTATACTAGCCGCGAACTATGAGCAGTTCTTC.

The chain employs TRBV6-5 and TRBJ2-3; D is perhaps TRBD1 (5 bases). The CDR3 consists of 16 residues. The V and J ends lost 0 bases and 2 bases respectively, with 12 bases between them. CDR1 is MNHEY, CDR2 SVGAGI, per germline. Written as DNA, the CDR3 is TGTGCCAGCAGTTACTCGGTCAGGGAAAACACAGATACGCAGTATTTT. It codes for CASSYSVRENTDTQYF.

This clone was recorded a few times. The CDR3 is CASSQGTEAFF. Written as DNA, the CDR3 is TGTGCCAGCAGCCAGGGCACTGAAGCTTTCTTT. V gene TRBV27 combines with J gene TRBJ1-1, with a weak D call TRBD1 (5 bases). The CDR3 is 11 residues long. The germline V and J ends were trimmed by 6 bases and 4 bases, with 6 bases remaining between them. Germline V gene sequence: CDR1 MNHEY, CDR2 SMNVEV (reference sequence).